This T cell receptor (beta chain) was identified in a study of T cells in Graves' hyperthyroidism and ophthalmopathy. The source material, RNA transcripts, was used to amplify TCR beta CDR3 regions. HTBI primers were employed in a first-round RT-PCR of the TCR CDR3. One entry per CDR3 protein, called by TCRdb with MiXCR from the multiplex PCR reads. The sample consists of about 420,000 distinct CDR3 sequences, around 14% of them appearing once. Germline CDR1 SSHAT, CDR2 FNYEAQ (reference sequence). The CDR3 runs to 13 residues. This clonotype was found many times. Sequence at one end of the junction differs from germline and may be a read error.

The TCR sequence derives from a woman aged 18-29 years with Graves' hyperthyroidism. The chain combines TRBV7-7 with TRBJ2-3; D gene ambiguous. Sequenced material: blood. CDR3 coding DNA: TGTGCTAGCAGTCCCTCCCCCCGAGATACGCAGTATTTT. It encodes CASSPSPRDTQYF. The full variable domain, with the rest looked up from reference TRBV7-7 and TRBJ2-3, is GAGVSQSPRYKVTKRGQDVTLRCDPISSHATLYWYQQALGQGPEFLTYFNYEAQPDKSGLPSDRFSAERPEGSISTLTIQRTEQRDSAMYRCASSPSPRDTQYFGPGTRLTVL.